This TCR beta chain was found in a study of blood T cell repertoires in COVID-19. Study at large: COVID-19 samples collected from the United States, Italy and Spain covered acute and convalescent phases. The cDNA or gDNA used as material had been derived from T cells, B-cell-depleted T cells, or PBMCs.

Authors' processing steps: Amplified reference gene primers provided the basis for estimating nucleated cell counts. TCRdb's table, derived via immunoSEQ multiplex PCR, lists solely in-frame clones and lacks some. V and J calls plus clone size are reproduced from that table; the DNA served to infer D and trimming. The sample yields 200,000 to 300,000 clones, 70% to 90% seen once. Germline V gene data show CDR1 as LNHDA and CDR2 as SQIVND (reference sequence). V dropped 3 bases and J dropped 0; count of bases not matched to a gene: 8. The length of the CDR3 is 18 residues. Sequenced input: peripheral blood. This sequence originates from a woman in her 40s with acute or convalescent COVID-19. The V call is TRBV19, the J call TRBJ1-6; 7 bases map to TRBD1. In nucleotides, the CDR3 is TGTGCCAGTAGTATGGTTCGGACAGGTTCCTCCTATAATTCACCCCTCCACTTT. It is translated as CASSMVRTGSSYNSPLHF.